The subject of this entry is one T cell receptor beta chain. The sample comes from a study of human T cells and chemical hapten exposure. Study details: TCR yields differed between samples (mainly from small differences in pooled library volume).

Unfractionated whole blood yielded the extracted total RNA. The CDR3 has 14 residues. Between the trimmed V and J ends, which lost 4 bases and 1 base, there was a span of 13 bases. CDR1 is SQVTM, CDR2 ANQGSEA, per germline. Each CDR3 protein gets one entry after TCRdb re-called the 5' RACE reads with MiXCR. The sample carries 110,000 or so distinct CDR3 sequences, roughly 19% recorded once. This receptor was identified in a human donor in good health. The V call is TRBV29-1, the J call TRBJ2-5; D perhaps matches TRBD1 (6 bases). CDR3 sequence reads: CSVVGRGFQETQYF. The CDR3, as DNA: TGCAGCGTTGTTGGCAGGGGCTTCCAAGAGACCCAGTACTTC.